This T cell receptor (beta chain) appears in the sequencing data of a study of immune heterogeneity within non-small cell lung tumors. At approximately 600 ng per sample, bulk tumor genomic DNA provided the template. Several biopsies per primary tumor, spaced far apart, were taken during surgery. Untreated, newly diagnosed non-small cell lung cancer patients underwent curative surgery. This clonotype is judged medium-sized. Trimming cost V 2 bases and J 3 bases, with 17 bases left between them. CDR3 size: 17 residues. Looked up from germline, CDR1 is MNHNY and CDR2 is SVGAGI (reference sequence). TCR beta CDR3 regions came from multiplex PCR with 32 forward V and 13 reverse J primers. MiXCR, run by TCRdb on the multiplex PCR reads, gives a single entry per CDR3 protein. Altogether 4,300 or so distinct CDR3 sequences are present, less than 25% being singletons, with the ten largest covering roughly 9.8%.

The origin of this receptor is a man aged 45-65 years with non-small cell lung cancer. The chain is built from TRBV6-6 and TRBJ1-5; perhaps TRBD1 as D (6 bases). The source material was lung tumor tissue. Here the CDR3 reads CASSYPKGGGFNQPQHF. The CDR3 bases are TGTGCCAGCAGTTACCCAAAGGGCGGGGGCTTCAATCAGCCCCAGCATTTT.